This T cell receptor beta chain stems from a study of blood T cell repertoires in COVID-19. About the study: The cDNA or gDNA used as material had been derived from T cells, B-cell-depleted T cells, or PBMCs.

The cohort comprised adults aged about 18 to 100 years residing in about two dozen US areas. V was clipped by 4 bases and J by 2 bases, with 15 bases between them. CDR1 is SGHNT, CDR2 YYREEE, per germline (reference sequence). This CDR3 is 15 amino acids long. Repertoires were generated with immunoSEQ multiplex PCR, while TCRdb's copy carries only in-frame clones and drops some. The profile shows around 280,000 clones, approximately 90% of them singletons. Material: PBMCs or T cells enriched from blood (not recorded which). This chain connects TRBV5-4 to TRBJ2-5; TRBD2 is a possible D gene (7 bases). The source is a woman between 40 and 50 years old who had recovered from COVID-19. CDR3 protein: CASSPRGGTQETQYF. In DNA, the CDR3 is TGTGCCAGCAGCCCTAGGGGAGGGACACAAGAGACCCAGTACTTC.